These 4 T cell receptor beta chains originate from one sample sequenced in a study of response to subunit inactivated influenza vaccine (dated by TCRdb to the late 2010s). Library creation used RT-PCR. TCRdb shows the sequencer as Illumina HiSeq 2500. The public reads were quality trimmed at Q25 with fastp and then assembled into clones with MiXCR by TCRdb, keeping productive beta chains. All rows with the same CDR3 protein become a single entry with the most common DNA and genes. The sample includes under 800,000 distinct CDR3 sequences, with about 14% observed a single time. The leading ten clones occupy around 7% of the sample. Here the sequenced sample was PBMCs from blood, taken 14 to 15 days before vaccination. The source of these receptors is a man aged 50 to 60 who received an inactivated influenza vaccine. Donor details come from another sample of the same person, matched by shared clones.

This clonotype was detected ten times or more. The CDR3 sequence is CASSLLPGQGNTEAFF. Here the CDR3 DNA reads TGTGCCAGCAGCCTTTTACCGGGACAGGGGAACACTGAAGCTTTCTTT. This chain uses TRBV14 with TRBJ1-1, with 9 bases aligning to TRBD1. Germline CDR1 is SGHDN and CDR2 is FVKESK. The CDR3 contains 16 residues. Unmatched junction bases numbered 7, after V lost 4 bases and J lost 1 base. Full variable domain (remainder filled in from reference TRBV14 and TRBJ1-1): EAGVTQFPSHSVIEKGQTVTLRCDPISGHDNLYWYRRVMGKEIKFLLHFVKESKQDESGMPNNRFLAERTGGTYSTLKVQPAELEDSGVYFCASSLLPGQGNTEAFFGQGTRLTVV.

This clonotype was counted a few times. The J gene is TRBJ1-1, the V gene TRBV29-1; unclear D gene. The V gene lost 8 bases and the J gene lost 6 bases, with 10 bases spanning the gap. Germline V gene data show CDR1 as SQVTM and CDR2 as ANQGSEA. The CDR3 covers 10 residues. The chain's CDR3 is CSIGVSEAFF. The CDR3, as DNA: TGCAGCATCGGGGTTTCTGAAGCTTTCTTT.

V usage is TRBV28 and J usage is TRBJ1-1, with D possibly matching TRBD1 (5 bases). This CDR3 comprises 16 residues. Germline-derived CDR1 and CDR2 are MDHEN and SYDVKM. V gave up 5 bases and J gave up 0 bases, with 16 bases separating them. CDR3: CASSPKSWGLNTEAFF. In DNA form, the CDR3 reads TGTGCCAGCAGTCCGAAATCGTGGGGGTTGAACACTGAAGCTTTCTTT.

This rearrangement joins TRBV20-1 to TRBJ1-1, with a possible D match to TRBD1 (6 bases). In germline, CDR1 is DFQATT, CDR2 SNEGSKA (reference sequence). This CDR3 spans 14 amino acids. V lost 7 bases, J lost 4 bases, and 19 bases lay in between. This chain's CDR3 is CSVGSDRTSTEAFF. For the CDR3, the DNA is TGCAGTGTAGGAAGTGACAGGACGAGCACTGAAGCTTTCTTT.